The text below deals with one T cell receptor beta chain. Its cognate antigen is unknown. The junction shows a germline mismatch at one end, possibly a read error. TCRdb reprocessed the reads via MiXCR and lists one record per CDR3 protein. Of 830,000 or so distinct CDR3 sequences in the sample, about 31% were seen once. This CDR3 region has 13 residues. Looked up from germline, CDR1 is PRHDT and CDR2 is FYEKMQ (reference sequence). The sample comes from a study of T cell repertoires in cytomegalovirus infection. Study observations and caveats: CMV carriers with the relevant HLA were identified by cumulative public TCR beta family frequency.

The clonotype comes from a human donor in good health (CMV status not recorded). Some clones in this sample may be carry-over from other donors' samples. Specimen: cultured CD8+ T cells from PBMCs, collected from culture after CMV antigen stimulation. This rearrangement joins TRBV13 to TRBJ2-7, with D perhaps assigned TRBD1 or TRBD2 (5 bases each). CDR3: CASSSGAGRAGFF. The DNA of the CDR3 is TGTGCCAGCAGCTCCGGGGCGGGCCGGGCTGGGTTCTTC.